This T cell receptor (beta chain) was profiled in a study of T cells in tumors after PD-1 blockade. Study background: Patients had no prior checkpoint blockade, systemic immunosuppressants, or anti-cancer therapy within 4 weeks.

Sequenced by immunoSEQ multiplex PCR; TCRdb stores in-frame clones only, minus some. The table records fewer than 5,000 clones, about 66% of them present only once. Sample: tumor tissue, taken before anti-PD-1 treatment. This clonotype originated in a human donor with cutaneous squamous cell carcinoma.

CDR3 DNA sequence: TGTGCCAGCAGCGCGGTTACTCCGGGACACTTAGGTTCACCCCTCCACTTT. Protein: CASSAVTPGHLGSPLHF. The rearrangement uses TRBV2 and TRBJ1-6; tentative D call: TRBD1 (6 bases). V lost 6 bases, J lost 9 bases, and 24 bases lay in between. The germline V gene has CDR1 SNHLY and CDR2 FYNNEI. CDR3 length: 17 amino acids.